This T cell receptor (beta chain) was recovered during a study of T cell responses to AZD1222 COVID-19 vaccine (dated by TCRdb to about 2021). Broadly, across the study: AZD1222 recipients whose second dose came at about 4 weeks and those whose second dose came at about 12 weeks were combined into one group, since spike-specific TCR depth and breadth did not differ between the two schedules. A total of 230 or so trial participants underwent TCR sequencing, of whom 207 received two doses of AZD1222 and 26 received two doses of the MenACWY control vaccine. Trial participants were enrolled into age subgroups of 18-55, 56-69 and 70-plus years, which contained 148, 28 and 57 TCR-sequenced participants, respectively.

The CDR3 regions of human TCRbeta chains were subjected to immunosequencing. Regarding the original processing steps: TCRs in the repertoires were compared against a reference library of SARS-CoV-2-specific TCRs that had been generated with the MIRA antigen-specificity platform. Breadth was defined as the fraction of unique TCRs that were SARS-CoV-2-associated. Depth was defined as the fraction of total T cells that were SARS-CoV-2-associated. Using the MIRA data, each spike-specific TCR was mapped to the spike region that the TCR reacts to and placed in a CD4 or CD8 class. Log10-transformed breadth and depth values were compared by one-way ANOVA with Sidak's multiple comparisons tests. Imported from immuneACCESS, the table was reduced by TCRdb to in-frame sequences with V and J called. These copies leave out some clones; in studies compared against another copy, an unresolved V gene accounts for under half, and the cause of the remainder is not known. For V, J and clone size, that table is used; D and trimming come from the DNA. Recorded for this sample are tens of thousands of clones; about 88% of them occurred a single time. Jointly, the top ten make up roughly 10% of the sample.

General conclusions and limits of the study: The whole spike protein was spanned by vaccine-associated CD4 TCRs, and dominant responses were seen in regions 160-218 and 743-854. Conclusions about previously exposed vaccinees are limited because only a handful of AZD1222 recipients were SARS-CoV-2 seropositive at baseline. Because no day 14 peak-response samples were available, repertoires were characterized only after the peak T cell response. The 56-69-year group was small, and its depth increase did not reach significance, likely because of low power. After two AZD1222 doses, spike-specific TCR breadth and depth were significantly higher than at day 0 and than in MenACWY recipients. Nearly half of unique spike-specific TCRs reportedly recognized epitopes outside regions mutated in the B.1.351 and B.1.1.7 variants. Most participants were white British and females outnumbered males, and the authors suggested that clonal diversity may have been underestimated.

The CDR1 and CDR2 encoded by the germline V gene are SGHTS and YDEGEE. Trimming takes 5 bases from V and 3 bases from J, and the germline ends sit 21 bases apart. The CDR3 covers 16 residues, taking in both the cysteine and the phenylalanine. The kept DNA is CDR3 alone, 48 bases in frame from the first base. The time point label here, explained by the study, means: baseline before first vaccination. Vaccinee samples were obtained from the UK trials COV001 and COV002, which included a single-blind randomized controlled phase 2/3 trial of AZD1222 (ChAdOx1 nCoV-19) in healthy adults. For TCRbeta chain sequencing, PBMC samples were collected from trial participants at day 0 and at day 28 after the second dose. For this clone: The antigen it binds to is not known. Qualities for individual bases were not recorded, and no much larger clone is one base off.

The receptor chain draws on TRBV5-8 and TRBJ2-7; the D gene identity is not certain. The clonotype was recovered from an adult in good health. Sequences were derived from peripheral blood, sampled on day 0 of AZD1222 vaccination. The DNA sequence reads TGTGCCAGCAGTTTAGGCCGGGTCCGCTCAGGCTACGAGCAGTACTTC. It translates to CASSLGRVRSGYEQYF.